This T cell receptor beta chain appears in the sequencing data of a study of response to subunit inactivated influenza vaccine. This clonotype was observed at least ten times. This CDR3 is built from 15 residues. Losses at the gene ends were 2 bases for V and 0 bases for J; bases not matched to a gene: 3. TCRdb reanalysed the RT-PCR reads using MiXCR and keeps one entry per CDR3 protein. The sample records roughly 290,000 distinct CDR3 sequences, 21% being singletons. This clonotype was obtained from a man aged 50-75 years who received an inactivated influenza vaccine. The rearrangement joins TRBV12-3 or TRBV12-4 to TRBJ1-1; 7 nucleotides line up with TRBD1. Sequencing was performed on PBMCs from blood, taken about 20 months after vaccination. CDR3 loop: CASSLQGGMNTEAFF. In DNA form, the CDR3 reads TGTGCCAGCAGTTTACAGGGGGGGATGAACACTGAAGCTTTCTTT.